The 4 T cell receptor beta chains reported below all come from one sample, sequenced in a study of cytomegalovirus exposure and HLA in healthy donors. The PCR used 60 Vbeta and 13 Jbeta primers. The repertoire was sequenced with immunoSEQ multiplex PCR; TCRdb's copy has only in-frame clones and lacks some. This table holds about 110,000 clones, about 78% found once. The sample consisted of PBMCs. Every receptor here comes from a man under 40 in good health and CMV-seronegative.

The J gene is TRBJ2-5, the V gene TRBV5-6; no definite D call. CDR1 and CDR2 (germline): SGHDT, YYEEEE. CDR3 length equals 15 residues. Deletions cut 4 bases from V and 2 bases from J, with 15 bases between. The CDR3, as DNA: TGTGCCAGCAGCCGTCGTCTAGTTCAGCAAGAGACCCAGTACTTC. Its translation is CASSRRLVQQETQYF.

This clone has just one count. This sequence joins TRBV7-2 and TRBJ2-3, with 8 bases matching TRBD2. J gave up 5 bases and V 0 bases, and 4 bases lay outside the gene matches. This CDR3 comprises 15 residues. Germline lookup yields CDR1 SGHTA and CDR2 FQGNSA. The chain's CDR3 is CASSLASGVGDTQYF. CDR3 bases: TGTGCCAGCAGCTTAGCTAGCGGGGTGGGAGATACGCAGTATTTT.

This sequence joins TRBV6-6 and TRBJ2-3; 8 nucleotides align to TRBD2. The V segment lost 7 bases and the J segment 3 bases; nucleotides outside the gene matches: 12. CDR1 is MNHNY, CDR2 SVGAGI, per germline (reference sequence). CDR3 length equals 16 residues. CDR3 in DNA: TGTGCCAGCACCAGCGCTAGCGGGCGTAGAACAGATACGCAGTATTTT. Translation: CASTSASGRRTDTQYF.

The chain combines TRBV7-2 with TRBJ2-3; 8 bases map to TRBD2. V lost 5 bases to trimming and J lost 6 bases; unmatched junction nucleotides: 7. The CDR3 is 14 residues long. Germline V gene sequence: CDR1 SGHTA, CDR2 FQGNSA. CDR3 bases: TGTGCCAGCAGCACACTAGCGGTTAGCGATACGCAGTATTTT. Translation gives CASSTLAVSDTQYF.